The next 9 T cell receptor beta chains were all read from a single sample in a study of technical replicates of blood from several donors (dated by TCRdb to 2015 to 2018). The library was built by means of the immunoSEQ multiplex PCR assay. Here the immuneACCESS table is served through TCRdb, limited to in-frame sequences with V and J called. Missing clones are a known gap in these copies; in checked studies unresolved V genes cover under half, and the rest lacks a known reason. The sample table records just over 70,000 clones; roughly 94% of these occur just once. The biggest ten clones account for approximately 0.4% of the sample. The sample comprised T cells isolated from PBMCs. The receptors were gathered from a human donor in good health.

V is TRBV9 and J is TRBJ2-7, with a weak D call TRBD2 (5 bases). V was shortened by 1 base and J by 6 bases, with 8 bases between the two germline ends. The CDR3 is 12 residues long. CDR1 is SGDLS, CDR2 YYNGEE, per germline. The CDR3 bases are TGTGCCAGCAGCGTATCAGGAGGCGAGCAGTACTTC. Translating it yields CASSVSGGEQYF.

This chain connects TRBV18 to TRBJ2-7, with 8 bases aligning to TRBD2. Trimming took 3 bases from V and 4 from J; bases not matched to a gene: 5. CDR1 KGHSH and CDR2 LQKENI come from the germline V gene. CDR3 length: 14 amino acids. CDR3 DNA: TGTGCCAGCTCACCCGGACTAGCCCGTTACGAGCAGTACTTC. Encoded protein: CASSPGLARYEQYF. The whole variable domain, filled in from reference TRBV18 and TRBJ2-7, reads NAGVMQNPRHLVRRRGQEARLRCSPMKGHSHVYWYRQLPEEGLKFMVYLQKENIIDESGMPKERFSAEFPKEGPSILRIQQVVRGDSAAYFCASSPGLARYEQYFGPGTRLTVT.

The CDR3: CASSYGLTTEAFF. As DNA, the CDR3 is TGTGCCAGCAGTTACGGGCTAACCACTGAAGCTTTCTTT. The rearrangement uses TRBV6-5 and TRBJ1-1; D unresolved. Germline values: CDR1 MNHEY, CDR2 SVGAGI. The CDR3 consists of 13 residues. Trimming pared 2 bases from V and 4 bases from J, leaving 8 bases between.

This rearrangement joins TRBV5-4 to TRBJ2-5; the D is unclear. The CDR3 is made up of 11 amino acids. CDR1 is SGHNT and CDR2 is YYREEE in the germline V gene (reference sequence). Trimming stripped 7 bases from V and 3 bases from J, with 7 bases between. CDR3 protein: CASHSEETQYF. The CDR3 nucleotides read TGTGCCAGCCACAGTGAAGAGACCCAGTACTTC.

The chain links TRBV6-1 to TRBJ2-7; D may be TRBD1 (6 bases). CDR1 is MNHNS, CDR2 SASEGT, per germline. The CDR3 sequence is 15 residues long. The V end lost 2 bases, the J end lost 5 bases, and 16 bases lay between the germline ends. As DNA, the CDR3 is TGTGCCAGCAGTGAAAGGGAGACAGGTTCGGACGAGCAGTACTTC. This gives the protein CASSERETGSDEQYF.

This sequence joins TRBV2 and TRBJ2-7; 8 nucleotides agree with TRBD1. The ends lost 6 bases at V and 0 bases at J; junction bases unmatched: 7. Germline V CDR1 and CDR2: SNHLY, FYNNEI. The CDR3 contains 15 residues. The CDR3, as DNA: TGTGCCAGCAGCGGGGACAGGACCAGCTCCTACGAGCAGTACTTC. Amino acids: CASSGDRTSSYEQYF.

The genes are TRBV6-6 and TRBJ1-1; TRBD1 matches at 8 bases. This CDR3 has 15 amino acids. Germline CDR1 reads MNHNY; CDR2 reads SVGAGI (reference sequence). The V segment lost 6 bases and the J segment 3 bases; nucleotides outside the gene matches: 9. The CDR3 spells CASSWFGQGHTEAFF. The CDR3 DNA follows: TGTGCCAGCAGCTGGTTTGGACAGGGCCACACTGAAGCTTTCTTT.

V gene TRBV2 combines with J gene TRBJ2-7, with TRBD1 as a possible D gene (6 bases). Looked up from germline, CDR1 is SNHLY and CDR2 is FYNNEI. V lost 0 bases, J lost 4 bases, and 16 bases lay in between. This CDR3 spans 16 amino acids. Written as DNA, the CDR3 is TGTGCCAGCAGTGAAGCGCCTGGGCAGGGGATTTACGAGCAGTACTTC. Its protein product is CASSEAPGQGIYEQYF.

The chain links TRBV19 to TRBJ1-1, with TRBD1 as a possible D gene (6 bases). The V end lost 9 bases, the J end lost 3 bases, and 17 bases lay between the germline ends. This CDR3 is built from 14 residues. The germline CDR1 and CDR2 sequences are LNHDA and SQIVND (reference sequence). This CDR3 reads CASTEQGGDTEAFF. The CDR3 DNA is TGTGCCAGCACAGAACAGGGTGGGGACACTGAAGCTTTCTTT.